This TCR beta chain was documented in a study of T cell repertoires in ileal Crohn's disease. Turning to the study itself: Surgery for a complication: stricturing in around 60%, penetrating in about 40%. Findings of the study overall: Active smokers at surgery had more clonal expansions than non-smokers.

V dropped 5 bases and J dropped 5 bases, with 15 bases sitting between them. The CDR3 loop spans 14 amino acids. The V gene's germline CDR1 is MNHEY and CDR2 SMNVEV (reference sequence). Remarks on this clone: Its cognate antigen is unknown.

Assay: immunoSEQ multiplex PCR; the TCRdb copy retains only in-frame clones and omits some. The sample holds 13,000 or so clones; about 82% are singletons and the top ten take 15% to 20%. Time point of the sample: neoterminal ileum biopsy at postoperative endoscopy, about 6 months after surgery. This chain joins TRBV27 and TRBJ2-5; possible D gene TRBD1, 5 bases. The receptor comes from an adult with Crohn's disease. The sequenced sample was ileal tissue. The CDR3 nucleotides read TGTGCCAGCAGTCTAGACAGTTCGCGGGAGACCCAGTACTTC. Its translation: CASSLDSSRETQYF.